The clone carrying this T cell receptor (beta chain) was observed a few times. This sample is drawn from a study of human T cells and chemical hapten exposure. Time point in this sample: patch test 3, about 24 weeks after DPC sensitization. Treatment denoted: therapeutic diphenylcyclopropenone sensitization with weekly scalp DPC. Prior to application of each patch test, blood was drawn. Germline CDR1 SGDLS, CDR2 YYNGEE. V trimming: 0 bases; J trimming: 5 bases; junction bases outside the gene matches: 8. The CDR3 spans 15 residues. TCRdb redid the calling of the RACE reads with MiXCR, one entry per CDR3 protein. Of 120,000 or so distinct CDR3 sequences listed, approximately 10% are singletons.

The V call is TRBV9, the J call TRBJ2-7; 7 bases align to TRBD1. The specimen was whole blood, collected in connection with sensitization to the hapten diphenylcyclopropenone (DPC). The origin of this receptor is a woman aged 45-65 years with alopecia areata. Some clones in this sample may be carry-over from other donors' samples. The CDR3 region is CASSVAPDRAHEQYF. CDR3 DNA sequence: TGTGCCAGCAGCGTAGCCCCAGACAGGGCCCACGAGCAGTACTTC.